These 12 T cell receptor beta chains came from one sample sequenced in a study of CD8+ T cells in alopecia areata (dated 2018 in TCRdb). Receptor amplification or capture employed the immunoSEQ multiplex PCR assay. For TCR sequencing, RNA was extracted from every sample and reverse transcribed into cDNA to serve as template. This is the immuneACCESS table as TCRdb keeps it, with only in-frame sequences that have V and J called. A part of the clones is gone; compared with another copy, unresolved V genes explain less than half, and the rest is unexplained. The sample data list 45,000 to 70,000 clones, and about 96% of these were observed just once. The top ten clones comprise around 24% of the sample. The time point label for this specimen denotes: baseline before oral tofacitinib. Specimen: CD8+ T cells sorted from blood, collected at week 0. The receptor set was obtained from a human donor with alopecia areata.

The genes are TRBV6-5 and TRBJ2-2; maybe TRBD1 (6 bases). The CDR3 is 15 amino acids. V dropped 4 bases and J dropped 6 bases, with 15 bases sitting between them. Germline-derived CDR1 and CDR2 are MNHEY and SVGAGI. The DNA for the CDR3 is TGTGCCAGCAGTTCCTTAGGGGGAACGGCCGGGGAGCTGTTTTTT. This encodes CASSSLGGTAGELFF.

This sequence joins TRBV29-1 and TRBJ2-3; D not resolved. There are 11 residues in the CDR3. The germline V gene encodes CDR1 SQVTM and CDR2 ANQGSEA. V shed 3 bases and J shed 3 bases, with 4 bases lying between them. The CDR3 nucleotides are TGCAGCGTTGAGACGACAGATACGCAGTATTTT. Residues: CSVETTDTQYF.

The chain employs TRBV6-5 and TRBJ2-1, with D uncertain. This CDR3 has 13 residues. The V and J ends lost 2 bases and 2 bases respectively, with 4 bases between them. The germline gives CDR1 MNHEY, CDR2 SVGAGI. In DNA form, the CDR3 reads TGTGCCAGCAGTTACGACCCCTACAATGAGCAGTTCTTC. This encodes CASSYDPYNEQFF.

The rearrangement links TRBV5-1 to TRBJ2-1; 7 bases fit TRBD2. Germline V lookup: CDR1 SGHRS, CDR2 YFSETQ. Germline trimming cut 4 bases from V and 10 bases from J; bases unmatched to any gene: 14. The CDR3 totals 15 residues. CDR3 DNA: TGCGCCAGCAGCCCCCACCTGGGGGGGACTCGAGAGCAGTTCTTC. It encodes CASSPHLGGTREQFF.

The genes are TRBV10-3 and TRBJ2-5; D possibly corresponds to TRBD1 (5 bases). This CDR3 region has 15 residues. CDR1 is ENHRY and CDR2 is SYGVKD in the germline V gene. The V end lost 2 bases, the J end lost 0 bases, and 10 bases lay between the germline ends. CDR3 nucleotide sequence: TGTGCCATCAGTGAGCGGGTGACAGACCAAGAGACCCAGTACTTC. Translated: CAISERVTDQETQYF.

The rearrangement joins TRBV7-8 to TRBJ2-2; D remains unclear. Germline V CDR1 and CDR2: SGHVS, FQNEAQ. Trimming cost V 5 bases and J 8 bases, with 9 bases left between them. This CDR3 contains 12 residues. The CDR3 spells CASSPLGGELFF. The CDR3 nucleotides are TGTGCCAGCAGCCCCCTTGGGGGGGAGCTGTTTTTT.

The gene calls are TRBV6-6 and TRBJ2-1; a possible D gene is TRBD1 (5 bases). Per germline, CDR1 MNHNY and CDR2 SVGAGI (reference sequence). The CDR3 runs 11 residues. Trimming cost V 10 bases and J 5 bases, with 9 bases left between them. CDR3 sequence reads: CATGHDNEQFF. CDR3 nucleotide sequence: TGTGCCACAGGACACGACAATGAGCAGTTCTTC.

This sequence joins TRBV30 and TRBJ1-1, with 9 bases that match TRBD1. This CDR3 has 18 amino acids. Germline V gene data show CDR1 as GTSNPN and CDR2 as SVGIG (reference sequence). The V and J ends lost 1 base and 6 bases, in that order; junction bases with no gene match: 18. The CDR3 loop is CAWSDLGGQGSRVAEAFF. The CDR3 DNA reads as TGTGCCTGGAGTGACCTAGGGGGACAGGGAAGCCGCGTGGCTGAAGCTTTCTTT.

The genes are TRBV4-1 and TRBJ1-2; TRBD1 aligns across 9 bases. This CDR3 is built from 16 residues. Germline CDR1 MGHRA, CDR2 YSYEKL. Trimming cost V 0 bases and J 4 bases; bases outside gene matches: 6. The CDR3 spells CASSQEWTGASYGYTF. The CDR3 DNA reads TGCGCCAGCAGCCAAGAGTGGACAGGGGCCAGCTATGGCTACACCTTC.

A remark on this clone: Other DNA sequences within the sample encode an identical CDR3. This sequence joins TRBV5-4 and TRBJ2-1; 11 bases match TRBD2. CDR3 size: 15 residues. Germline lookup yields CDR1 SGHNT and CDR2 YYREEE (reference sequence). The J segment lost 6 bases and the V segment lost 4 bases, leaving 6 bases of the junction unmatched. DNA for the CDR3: TGTGCCAGCAGCCCGGGACTAGCGGAAGGCAATGAGCAGTTCTTC. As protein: CASSPGLAEGNEQFF.

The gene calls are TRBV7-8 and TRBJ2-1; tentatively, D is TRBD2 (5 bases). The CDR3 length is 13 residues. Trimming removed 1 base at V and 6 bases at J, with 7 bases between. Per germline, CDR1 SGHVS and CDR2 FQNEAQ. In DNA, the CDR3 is TGTGCCAGCAGCTTAGTAGCGACCAATGAGCAGTTCTTC. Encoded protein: CASSLVATNEQFF.

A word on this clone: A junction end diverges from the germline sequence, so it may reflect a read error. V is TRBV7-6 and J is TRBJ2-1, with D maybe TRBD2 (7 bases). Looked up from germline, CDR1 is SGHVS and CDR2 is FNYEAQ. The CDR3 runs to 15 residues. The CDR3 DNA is TGTGCCAGCAGCTTACGAGGCGGGGGCTACGATGAGCAGTTCTTC. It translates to CASSLRGGGYDEQFF.